The clone carrying this T cell receptor (beta chain) was found many times. The antigen is unknown. The source material, RNA transcripts, was used to amplify TCR beta CDR3 regions. TCR CDR3 regions were first amplified by RT-PCR with HTBI primers. TCRdb ran MiXCR on the multiplex PCR reads and lists one entry per CDR3 protein. Of 300,000 to 400,000 distinct CDR3 sequences listed, roughly a fifth were seen once; the top ten hold over 40%. These data come from a study of T cells in Graves' hyperthyroidism and ophthalmopathy. Study outcomes and limitations: Ophthalmopathy was model-predicted a median around 6.7 months pre-onset. Expanded thyroid clonotypes (above 0.001) were mostly also found in blood.

Diagnoses were established using clinical symptoms, serum thyroxine and TRAb, thyroid ultrasound and orbital computed tomography. This sample holds PBMCs from 9.5 to 10 ml fresh peripheral blood. The sequenced sample consisted of blood. The receptor comes from a woman aged 50 to 60 with Graves' hyperthyroidism.

CDR3 bases: TGTGCCAGTAGTATCGGAGCAGGGCACACTGAAGCTTTCTTT. Translated, it gives CASSIGAGHTEAFF. The chain couples TRBV19 to TRBJ1-1; perhaps TRBD1 as D (5 bases). Trimming shortened V by 3 bases and J by 3 bases, and 11 bases separated the two germline ends. The germline V gene encodes CDR1 LNHDA and CDR2 SQIVND (reference sequence). The CDR3 loop spans 14 amino acids. Together with reference TRBV19 and TRBJ1-1, the CDR3 gives the full variable domain: DGGITQSPKYLFRKEGQNVTLSCEQNLNHDAMYWYRQDPGQGLRLIYYSQIVNDFQKGDIAEGYSVSREKKESFPLTVTSAQKNPTAFYLCASSIGAGHTEAFFGQGTRLTVV.